This T cell receptor (beta chain) was recorded in a study of T cells in Graves' hyperthyroidism and ophthalmopathy. Study results and limitations: Most thyroid-expanded clonotypes above 0.001 were also found in blood.

A Clinical Activity Score of at least 3, a NOSPECS grade of at least 4 and a duration under 3 months were recorded in the ophthalmopathy patients. It was uncontrolled infection, other autoimmune disease, pregnancy or lactation that excluded patients. The authors took PBMCs from roughly 9.5 ml fresh peripheral blood. Amplification targeted TCR beta CDR3 regions from RNA transcripts. HTBI primers were employed in a first-round RT-PCR of the TCR CDR3. TCRdb ran MiXCR on the multiplex PCR reads and lists one entry per CDR3 protein. The top ten hold approximately 30% of the sample, which has about 500,000 distinct CDR3 sequences, about 15% seen once. This clonotype turned up a few times. Its cognate antigen is unknown. This CDR3 has 14 amino acids. V shed 7 bases and J shed 10 bases, with 20 bases lying between them. Germline-derived CDR1 and CDR2 are MNHEY and SVGEGT.

The sequenced sample was blood. This sequence originates from a woman in her twenties or thirties with Graves' ophthalmopathy. The gene calls are TRBV6-2 or TRBV6-3 and TRBJ2-4, with D maybe TRBD1 (6 bases). The CDR3 is CASNLSGIQGIQYF. CDR3 bases: TGTGCCAGCAACCTTTCCGGGATCCAGGGGATTCAGTACTTC.